This TCR beta chain comes out of a study of control samples from healthy donors and cancer patients. Sequenced by immunoSEQ multiplex PCR; TCRdb stores in-frame clones only, minus some. The repertoire holds 200,000 to 250,000 clones, with 85% to 95% as singletons. The V segment lost 5 bases and the J segment 5 bases; nucleotides outside the gene matches: 10. CDR3 length: 15 residues. The germline CDR1 and CDR2 sequences are SGHNT and YYREEE (reference sequence). Sequencing used blood. The receptor comes from a man aged 45-65 years in good health. The V call is TRBV5-4, the J call TRBJ2-5, with 9 bases that match TRBD1. The CDR3 DNA is TGTGCCAGCAGTTTCCAACAGGGGGCGGCGGAGACCCAGTACTTC. Protein product: CASSFQQGAAETQYF.